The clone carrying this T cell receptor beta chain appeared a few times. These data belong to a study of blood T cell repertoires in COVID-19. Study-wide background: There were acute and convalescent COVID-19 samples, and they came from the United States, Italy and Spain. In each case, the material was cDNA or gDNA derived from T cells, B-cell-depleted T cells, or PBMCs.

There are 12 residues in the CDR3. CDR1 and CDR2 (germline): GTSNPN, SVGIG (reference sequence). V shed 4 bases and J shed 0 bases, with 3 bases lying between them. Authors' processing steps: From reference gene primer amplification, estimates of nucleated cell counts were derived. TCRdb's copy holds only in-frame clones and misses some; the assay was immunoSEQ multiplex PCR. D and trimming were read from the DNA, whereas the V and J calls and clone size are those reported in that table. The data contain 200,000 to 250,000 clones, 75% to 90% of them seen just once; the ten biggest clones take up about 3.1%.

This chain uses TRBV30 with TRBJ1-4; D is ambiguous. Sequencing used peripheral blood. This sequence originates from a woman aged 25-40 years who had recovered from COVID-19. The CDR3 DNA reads TGTGCCTGGATAGCAACTAATGAAAAACTGTTTTTT. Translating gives CAWIATNEKLFF.